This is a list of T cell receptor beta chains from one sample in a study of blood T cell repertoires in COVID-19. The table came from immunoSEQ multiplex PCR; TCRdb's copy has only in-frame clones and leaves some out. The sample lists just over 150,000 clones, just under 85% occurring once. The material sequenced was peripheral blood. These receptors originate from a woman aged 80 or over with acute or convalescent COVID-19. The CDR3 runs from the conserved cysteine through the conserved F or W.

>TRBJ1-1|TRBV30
CAWKSGTANTEAFF
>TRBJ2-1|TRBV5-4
CASSLPTTSRNEQFF
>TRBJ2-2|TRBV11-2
CASSLRGGYGGELFF
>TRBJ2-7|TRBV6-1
CASSGTGENSRPYEQYF
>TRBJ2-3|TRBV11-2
CASSLDSEDTQYF
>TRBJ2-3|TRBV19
CATSPGQLIPDTQYF
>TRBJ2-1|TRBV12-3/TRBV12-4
CASSLGGNQFF
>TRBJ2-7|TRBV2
CASQRDGGGEQYF
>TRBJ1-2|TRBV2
CASSAGQTYGYTF
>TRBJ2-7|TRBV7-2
CASSSDTYEQYF
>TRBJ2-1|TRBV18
CASSPPGLAGVNEQFF
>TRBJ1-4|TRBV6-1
CASSERTGWDEKLFF
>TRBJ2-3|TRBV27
CASSHLTGAITTQYF
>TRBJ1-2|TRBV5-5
CASSLAAGQGFYYGYTF
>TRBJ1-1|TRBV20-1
CSAVGGTEAFF
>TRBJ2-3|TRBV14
CASSQRDYTDTQYF
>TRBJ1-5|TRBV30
CAWSVGGDQPQHF
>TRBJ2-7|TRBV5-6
CASSVGQGYYNEQYF
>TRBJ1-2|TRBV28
CASSIPPGQKYGYTF
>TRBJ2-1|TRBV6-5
CASSKDSSSYNEQFF
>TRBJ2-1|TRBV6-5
CASSPGQGPNEQFF
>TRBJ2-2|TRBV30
CAWRIGTSGLTGELFF
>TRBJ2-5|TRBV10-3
CAISDWTGGFGETQYF
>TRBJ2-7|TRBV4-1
CASSPRVAGHYEQYF
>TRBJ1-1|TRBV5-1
CASSLILDRTEAFF
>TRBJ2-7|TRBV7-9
CASSYGQGPEQYF
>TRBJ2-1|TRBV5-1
CASSSRGRSSGSRDDEQFF
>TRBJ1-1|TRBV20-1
CSASGDTEAFF
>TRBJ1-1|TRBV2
CASSATGGGAEAFF
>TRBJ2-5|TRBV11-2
CASSLALPLGETQYF
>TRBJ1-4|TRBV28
CASSPDRGHEGEKLFF
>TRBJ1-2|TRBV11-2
CASSLGYAESWGYTF
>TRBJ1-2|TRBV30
CAWSDSYGYTF
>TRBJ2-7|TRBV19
CASSPTSGGTNYEQYF
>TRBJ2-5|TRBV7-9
CASSPDPEETQYF
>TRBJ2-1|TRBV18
CASSPTSGYNEQFF
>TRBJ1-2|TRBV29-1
CSVPAAGLHGYTF
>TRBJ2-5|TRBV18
CASSPSVAGRETQYF
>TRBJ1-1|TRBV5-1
CASSLLSNTEAFF
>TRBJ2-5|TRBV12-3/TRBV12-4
CASSHSPYQYF
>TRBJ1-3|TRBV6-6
CASSLRTGGLSGNTIYF
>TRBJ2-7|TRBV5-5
CASSLRAISYEQYF
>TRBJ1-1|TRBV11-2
CASSLDLEGRAFF
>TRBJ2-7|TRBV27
CASSNRDSTYEQYF
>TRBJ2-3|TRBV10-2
CASRGLAAYTDTQYF
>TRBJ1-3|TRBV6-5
CASSYSTLSSGNTIYF
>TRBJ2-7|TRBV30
CAWSGQGLEQYF
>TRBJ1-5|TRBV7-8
CASSLAGYYQPQHF
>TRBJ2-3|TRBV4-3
CASSQGTSGSTDTQYF